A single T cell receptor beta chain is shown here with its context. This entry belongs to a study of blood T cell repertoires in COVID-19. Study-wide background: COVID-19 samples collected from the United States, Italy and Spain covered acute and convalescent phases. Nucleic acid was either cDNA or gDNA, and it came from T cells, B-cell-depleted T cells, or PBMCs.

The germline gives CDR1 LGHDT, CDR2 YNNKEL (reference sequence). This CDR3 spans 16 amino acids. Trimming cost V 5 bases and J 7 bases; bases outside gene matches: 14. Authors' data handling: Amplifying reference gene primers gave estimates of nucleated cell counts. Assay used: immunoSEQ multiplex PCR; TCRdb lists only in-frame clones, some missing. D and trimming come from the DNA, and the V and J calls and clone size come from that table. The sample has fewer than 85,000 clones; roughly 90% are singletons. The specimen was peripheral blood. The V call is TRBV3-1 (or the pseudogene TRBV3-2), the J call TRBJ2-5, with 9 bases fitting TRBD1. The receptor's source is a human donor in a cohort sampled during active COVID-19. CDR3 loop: CASSSVRDRVIGTQYF. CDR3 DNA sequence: TGTGCCAGCAGCTCCGTGAGGGACAGGGTTATAGGGACCCAGTACTTC.